Reported below is one TCR beta chain. The data derive from a study of blood T cell repertoires in COVID-19. Study-level background: COVID-19 samples collected from the United States, Italy and Spain covered acute and convalescent phases. In each case, the material was cDNA or gDNA derived from T cells, B-cell-depleted T cells, or PBMCs.

As handled by the study authors: The authors estimated nucleated cell counts from reference gene primer amplification. Sequencing was performed with immunoSEQ multiplex PCR; in TCRdb, only in-frame clones are kept and a portion is missing. The D gene and trimming were derived from the DNA, and the V and J assignments and clone size from that table. The table shows approximately 410,000 clones, with just over 85% occurring only once. This receptor was obtained from a woman aged 25 to 39 with active or convalescent COVID-19. Sequencing input: peripheral blood.

The CDR3 is CASSTTGGWSNQPQHF. CDR3 in DNA: TGTGCCAGTAGTACGACAGGGGGCTGGAGCAATCAGCCCCAGCATTTT. The V gene is TRBV19, the J gene TRBJ1-5; the match to TRBD1 covers 10 bases. The CDR3 extends over 16 amino acids. CDR1 is LNHDA and CDR2 is SQIVND in the germline V gene (reference sequence). J gave up 1 base and V 4 bases, and 4 bases lay outside the gene matches.